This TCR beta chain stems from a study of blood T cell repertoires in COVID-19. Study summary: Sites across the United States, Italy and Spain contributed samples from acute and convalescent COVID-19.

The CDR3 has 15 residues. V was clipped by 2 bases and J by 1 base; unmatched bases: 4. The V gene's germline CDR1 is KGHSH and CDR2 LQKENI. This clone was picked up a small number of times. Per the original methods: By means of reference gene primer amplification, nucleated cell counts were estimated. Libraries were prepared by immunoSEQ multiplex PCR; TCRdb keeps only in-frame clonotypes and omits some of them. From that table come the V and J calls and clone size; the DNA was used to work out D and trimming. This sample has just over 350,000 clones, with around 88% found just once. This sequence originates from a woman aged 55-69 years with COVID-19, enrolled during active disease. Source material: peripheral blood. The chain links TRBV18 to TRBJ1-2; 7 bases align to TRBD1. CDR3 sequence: CASSPRQGVNYGYTF. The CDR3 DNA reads TGTGCCAGCTCACCAAGGCAGGGGGTTAACTATGGCTACACCTTC.